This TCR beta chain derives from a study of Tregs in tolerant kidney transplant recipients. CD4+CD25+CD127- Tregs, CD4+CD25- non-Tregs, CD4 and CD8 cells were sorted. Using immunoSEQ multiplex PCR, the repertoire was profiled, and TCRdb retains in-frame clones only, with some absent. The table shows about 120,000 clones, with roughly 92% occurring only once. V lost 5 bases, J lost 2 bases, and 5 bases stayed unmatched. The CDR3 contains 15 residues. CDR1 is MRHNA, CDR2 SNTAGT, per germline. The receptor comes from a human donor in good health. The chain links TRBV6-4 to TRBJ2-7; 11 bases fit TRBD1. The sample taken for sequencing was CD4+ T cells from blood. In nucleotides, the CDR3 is TGTGCCAGCAGTAGAGAGGGACAGGGGGCCTACGAGCAGTACTTC. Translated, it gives CASSREGQGAYEQYF.